This T cell receptor beta chain is drawn from a study of T-cell reconstitution after alpha-beta-depleted transplantation in children. As it was prepared, the TCRbeta library received unique molecular identifiers. TCRdb fed the PCR reads into MiXCR, producing one record per CDR3 protein. The table has fewer than 1 million distinct CDR3 sequences, about 15% seen once. This clonotype occurred many times. This CDR3 is built from 12 residues. From germline, CDR1 is SEHNR and CDR2 FQNEAQ (reference sequence). V dropped 8 bases and J dropped 2 bases, with 8 bases sitting between them. The sample consisted of PBMCs, mostly from graft donor cells, taken 360 days after TCRalphabeta/CD19-depleted stem cell transplant. The chain combines TRBV7-9 with TRBJ2-3; D is unresolved. This clonotype originated in a male patient younger than 18 who had a stem cell transplant for acute lymphoblastic leukemia, so the T cells may come from the graft donor. The DNA for the CDR3 is TGTGCCAGCCGAAAACTCACAGATACGCAGTATTTT. It specifies CASRKLTDTQYF.